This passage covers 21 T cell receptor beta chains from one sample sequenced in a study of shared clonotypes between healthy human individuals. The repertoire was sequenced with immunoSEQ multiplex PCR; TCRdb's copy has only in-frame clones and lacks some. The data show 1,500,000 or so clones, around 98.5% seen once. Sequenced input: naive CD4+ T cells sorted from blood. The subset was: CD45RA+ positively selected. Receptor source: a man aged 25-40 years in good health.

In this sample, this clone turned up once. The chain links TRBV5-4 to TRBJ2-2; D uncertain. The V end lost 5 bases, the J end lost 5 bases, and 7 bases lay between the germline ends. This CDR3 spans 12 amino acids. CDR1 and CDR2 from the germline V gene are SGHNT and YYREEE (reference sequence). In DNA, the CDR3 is TGTGCCAGCAGTATGGAAACCGGGGAGCTGTTTTTT. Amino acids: CASSMETGELFF.

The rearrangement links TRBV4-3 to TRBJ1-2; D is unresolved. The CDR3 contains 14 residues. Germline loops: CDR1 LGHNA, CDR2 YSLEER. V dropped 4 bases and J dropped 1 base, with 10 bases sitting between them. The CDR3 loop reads CASSPPEFNYGYTF. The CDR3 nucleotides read TGCGCCAGCAGCCCCCCCGAGTTTAACTATGGCTACACCTTC.

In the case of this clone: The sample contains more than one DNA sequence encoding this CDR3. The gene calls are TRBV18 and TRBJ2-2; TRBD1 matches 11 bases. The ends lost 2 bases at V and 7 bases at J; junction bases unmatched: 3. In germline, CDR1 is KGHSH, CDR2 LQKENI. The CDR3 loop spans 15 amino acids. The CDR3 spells CASSPGQGAFGELFF. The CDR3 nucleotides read TGTGCCAGCTCACCAGGACAGGGGGCTTTCGGGGAGCTGTTTTTT. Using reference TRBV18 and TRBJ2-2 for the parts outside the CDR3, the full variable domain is NAGVMQNPRHLVRRRGQEARLRCSPMKGHSHVYWYRQLPEEGLKFMVYLQKENIIDESGMPKERFSAEFPKEGPSILRIQQVVRGDSAAYFCASSPGQGAFGELFFGEGSRLTVL.

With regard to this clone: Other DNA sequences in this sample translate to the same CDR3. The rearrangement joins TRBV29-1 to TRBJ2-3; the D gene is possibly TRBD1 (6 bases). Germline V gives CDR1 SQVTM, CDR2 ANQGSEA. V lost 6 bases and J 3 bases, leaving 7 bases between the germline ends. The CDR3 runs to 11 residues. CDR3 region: CSVTGTDTQYF. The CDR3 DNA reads TGCAGCGTCACAGGGACAGATACGCAGTATTTT.

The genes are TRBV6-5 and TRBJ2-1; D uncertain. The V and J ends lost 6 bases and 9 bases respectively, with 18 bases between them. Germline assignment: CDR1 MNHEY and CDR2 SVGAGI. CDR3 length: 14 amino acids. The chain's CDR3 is CASRPVWSSGEQFF. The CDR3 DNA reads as TGTGCCAGCAGACCCGTCTGGAGCTCCGGTGAGCAGTTCTTC.

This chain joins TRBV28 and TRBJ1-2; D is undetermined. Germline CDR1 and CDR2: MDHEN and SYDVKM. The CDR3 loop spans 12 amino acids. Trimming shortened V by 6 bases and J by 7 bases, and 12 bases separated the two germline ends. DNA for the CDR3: TGTGCCAGCAGGGGGTCGGGAGGTGGCTACACCTTC. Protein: CASRGSGGGYTF.

CDR3 residues: CASSLFRDYGETQYF. Here the CDR3 DNA reads TGTGCCAGCAGTTTATTCCGGGACTATGGAGAGACCCAGTACTTC. J is TRBJ2-5 and V is TRBV28; 7 nucleotides agree with TRBD2. The CDR3 extends over 15 amino acids. Germline V gives CDR1 MDHEN, CDR2 SYDVKM. Germline trimming cut 1 base from V and 4 bases from J; bases unmatched to any gene: 6.

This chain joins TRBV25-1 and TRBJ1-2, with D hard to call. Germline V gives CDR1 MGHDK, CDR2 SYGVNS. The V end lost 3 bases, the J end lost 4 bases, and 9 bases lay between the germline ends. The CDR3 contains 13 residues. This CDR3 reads CASSDSGSYGYTF. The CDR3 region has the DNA TGTGCCAGCAGTGATTCGGGGAGCTATGGCTACACCTTC.

The CDR3 protein is CASSLRLSSYEQYF. The CDR3 region has the DNA TGTGCCAGTAGCTTAAGACTGAGCTCCTACGAGCAGTACTTC. The chain recombines TRBV19 with TRBJ2-7, with D unresolved. The germline V and J ends were trimmed by 6 bases and 0 bases, with 12 bases remaining between them. Germline CDR1 is LNHDA and CDR2 is SQIVND (reference sequence). This CDR3 is built from 14 residues.

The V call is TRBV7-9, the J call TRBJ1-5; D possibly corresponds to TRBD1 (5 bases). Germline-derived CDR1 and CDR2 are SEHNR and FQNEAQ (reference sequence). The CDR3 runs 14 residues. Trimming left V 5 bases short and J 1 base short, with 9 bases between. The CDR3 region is CASSDRQSNQPQHF. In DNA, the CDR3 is TGTGCCAGCAGCGACCGACAGAGCAATCAGCCCCAGCATTTT.

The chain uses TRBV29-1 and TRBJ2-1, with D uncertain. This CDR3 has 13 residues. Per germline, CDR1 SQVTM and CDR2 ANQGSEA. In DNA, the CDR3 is TGCACCAGCGTTCGGAGCTCCTACAATGAGCAGTTCTTC. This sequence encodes CTSVRSSYNEQFF.

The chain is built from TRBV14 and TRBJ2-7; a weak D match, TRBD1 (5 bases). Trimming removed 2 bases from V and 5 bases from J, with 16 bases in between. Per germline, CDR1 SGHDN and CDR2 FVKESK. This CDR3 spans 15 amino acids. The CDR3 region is CASSQWQGIIHEQYF. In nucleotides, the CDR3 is TGTGCCAGCAGCCAATGGCAGGGTATCATCCACGAGCAGTACTTC.

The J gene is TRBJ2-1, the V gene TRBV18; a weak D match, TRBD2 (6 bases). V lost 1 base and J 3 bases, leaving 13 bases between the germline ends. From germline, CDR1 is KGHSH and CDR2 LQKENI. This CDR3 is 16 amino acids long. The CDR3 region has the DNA TGTGCCAGCTCACCACTGTCCGGGGGAGACTACAATGAGCAGTTCTTC. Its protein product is CASSPLSGGDYNEQFF.

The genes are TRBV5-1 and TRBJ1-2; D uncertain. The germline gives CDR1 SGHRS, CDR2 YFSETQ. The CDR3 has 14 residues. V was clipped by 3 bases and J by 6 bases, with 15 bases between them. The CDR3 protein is CASSSGEASHGYTF. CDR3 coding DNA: TGCGCCAGCAGCTCGGGTGAGGCAAGCCATGGCTACACCTTC. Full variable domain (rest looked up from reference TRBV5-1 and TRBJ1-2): KAGVTQTPRYLIKTRGQQVTLSCSPISGHRSVSWYQQTPGQGLQFLFEYFSETQRNKGNFPGRFSGRQFSNSRSEMNVSTLELGDSALYLCASSSGEASHGYTFGSGTRLTVV.

The CDR3 DNA reads as TGTGCCAGCAGCCCCGGACTAGCGGTCTACGAGCAGTACTTC. It codes for CASSPGLAVYEQYF. The chain has TRBV14 and TRBJ2-7; 10 bases match TRBD2. The CDR3 totals 14 residues. Per the germline V gene, CDR1 is SGHDN and CDR2 is FVKESK. With V trimmed by 4 bases and J by 3 bases, 3 bases remained unmatched.

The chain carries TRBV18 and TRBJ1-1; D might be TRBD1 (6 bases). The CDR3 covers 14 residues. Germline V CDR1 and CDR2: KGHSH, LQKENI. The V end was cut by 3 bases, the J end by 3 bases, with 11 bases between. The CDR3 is CASSPGQEYTEAFF. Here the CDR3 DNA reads TGTGCCAGCTCACCGGGACAAGAATACACTGAAGCTTTCTTT. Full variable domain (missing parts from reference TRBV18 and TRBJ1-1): NAGVMQNPRHLVRRRGQEARLRCSPMKGHSHVYWYRQLPEEGLKFMVYLQKENIIDESGMPKERFSAEFPKEGPSILRIQQVVRGDSAAYFCASSPGQEYTEAFFGQGTRLTVV.

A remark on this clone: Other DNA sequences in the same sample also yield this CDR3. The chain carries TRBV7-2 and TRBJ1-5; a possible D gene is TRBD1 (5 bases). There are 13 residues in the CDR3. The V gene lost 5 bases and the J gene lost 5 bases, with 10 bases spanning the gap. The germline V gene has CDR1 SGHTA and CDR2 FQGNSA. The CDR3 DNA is TGTGCCAGCAGCCTCCGAGGGGATCAGCCCCAGCATTTT. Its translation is CASSLRGDQPQHF.

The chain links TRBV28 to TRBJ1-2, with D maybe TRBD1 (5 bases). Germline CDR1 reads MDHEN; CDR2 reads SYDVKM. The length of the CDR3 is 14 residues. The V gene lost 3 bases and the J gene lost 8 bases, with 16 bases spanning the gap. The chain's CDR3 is CASSLAGTAGGYTF. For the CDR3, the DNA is TGTGCCAGCAGTTTGGCCGGGACCGCGGGAGGCTACACCTTC.

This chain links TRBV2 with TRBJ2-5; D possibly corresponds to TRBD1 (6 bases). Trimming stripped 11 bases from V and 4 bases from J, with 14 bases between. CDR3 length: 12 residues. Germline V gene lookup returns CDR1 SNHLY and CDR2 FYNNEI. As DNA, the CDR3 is TGTGCCGGGGGCTCAAGGGGAGAGACCCAGTACTTC. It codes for CAGGSRGETQYF.

CDR3 coding DNA: TGTGCCAGCTCACTGCGGGACAGGGCCTCTGGGGCCAACGTCCTGACTTTC. It codes for CASSLRDRASGANVLTF. The chain is built from TRBV18 and TRBJ2-6; 9 bases are shared with TRBD1. This CDR3 contains 17 residues. The V gene's germline CDR1 is KGHSH and CDR2 LQKENI. J was trimmed by 0 bases and V by 4 bases; bases with no gene match: 4.

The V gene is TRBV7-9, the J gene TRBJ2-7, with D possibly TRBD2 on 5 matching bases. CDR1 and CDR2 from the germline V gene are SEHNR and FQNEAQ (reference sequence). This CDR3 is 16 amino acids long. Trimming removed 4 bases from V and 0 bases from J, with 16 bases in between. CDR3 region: CASSSVGSGPSYEQYF. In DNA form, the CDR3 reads TGTGCCAGCAGCTCCGTTGGGAGCGGACCCTCCTACGAGCAGTACTTC.